This paragraph reports one TCR beta chain. The data are from a study of Ad26.COV2.S vaccination and SARS-CoV-2 variants. Study context: Donor had been placed in the Ad26.COV2.S arm of the COV1001 trial. The authors gave Ad26.COV2.S intramuscularly, either once or twice 56 days apart.

Treatment indicated: about 20 received Ad26.COV2.S at low or high dose, single or two shots; roughly five received placebo; per-sample allocation not given. The investigators took samples on day 63 after the first vaccine or placebo injection. Trimming removed 4 bases at V and 2 bases at J, with 11 bases between. CDR1 is GTSNPN, CDR2 SVGIG, per germline (reference sequence). This CDR3 is built from 13 residues. Sequenced by immunoSEQ multiplex PCR; TCRdb stores in-frame clones only, minus some. The sample includes hundreds of thousands of clones, 70% to 90% of them seen just once. The receptor's source is a person between 18 and 65 years old who received the Ad26.COV2.S COVID-19 vaccine or a placebo. The rearrangement uses TRBV30 and TRBJ1-1; D is unclear. Material: peripheral blood, obtained in a trial of Ad26.COV2.S vaccine versus placebo. The CDR3, as DNA: TGTGCCTGGATCTCCGGAGGAAACACTGAAGCTTTCTTT. Translation gives CAWISGGNTEAFF.